The 13 T cell receptor beta chains below all came from one sample that was sequenced in a study of beta chain features in type 1 diabetes. Reverse transcribing all isolated RNA meant expressed TCRB transcripts were sequenced. Clones were sequenced by immunoSEQ multiplex PCR, and TCRdb holds only the in-frame ones, with some missing. This table has 450,000 or so clones, roughly 10% appearing once. Sequenced input: naive CD4+ T cells from blood. The source is a woman between 18 and 30 years old in good health.

Note on this clone: Since a much larger clone is just one base distant, this may be a read error. The gene calls are TRBV7-8 and TRBJ2-3; D ambiguous. Trimming shortened V by 2 bases and J by 4 bases, and 1 base separated the two germline ends. Germline CDR1 reads SGHVS; CDR2 reads FQNEAQ. The CDR3 runs 11 residues. DNA for the CDR3: TGTGCCAGCAGCTTATCAGATACGCAGTATTTT. Its protein is CASSLSDTQYF.

The rearrangement uses TRBV28 and TRBJ1-2; a weak D match, TRBD1 (5 bases). The CDR3 consists of 13 residues. CDR1 and CDR2 (germline): MDHEN, SYDVKM. Trimming shortened V by 7 bases and J by 3 bases, and 12 bases separated the two germline ends. The CDR3 bases are TGTGCCAGCAATCGCGGCAGGGACTATGGCTACACCTTC. Protein sequence: CASNRGRDYGYTF.

The chain employs TRBV9 and TRBJ2-7; D possibly corresponds to TRBD1 (6 bases). Trimming left V 9 bases short and J 7 bases short, with 20 bases between. CDR1 SGDLS and CDR2 YYNGEE come from the germline V gene. This CDR3 has 13 residues. CDR3 loop: CANYRDTAEEQYV. The CDR3 DNA reads TGTGCCAATTACCGGGACACGGCGGAAGAGCAGTACGTC.

This clone has more than one count but fewer than ten. The chain combines TRBV7-2 with TRBJ1-2, with unresolved D. V was pared by 2 bases and J by 5 bases, with 9 bases between. Germline assignment: CDR1 SGHTA and CDR2 FQGNSA. The CDR3 loop spans 13 amino acids. This chain's CDR3 is CASSLSQPYGYTF. The DNA for the CDR3 is TGTGCCAGCAGCTTATCCCAGCCTTATGGCTACACCTTC.

The chain combines TRBV27 with TRBJ2-7, with 10 bases that match TRBD1. CDR3 length: 16 residues. Germline V gene lookup returns CDR1 MNHEY and CDR2 SMNVEV (reference sequence). Germline trimming cut 6 bases from V and 4 bases from J; bases unmatched to any gene: 12. For the CDR3, the DNA is TGTGCCAGCAGCTCAGGTCCGGGACAGGGGCCTTACGAGCAGTACTTC. It specifies CASSSGPGQGPYEQYF.

This clone turned up a few times. The chain carries TRBV29-1 and TRBJ1-4; possibly TRBD1 for D (5 bases). The CDR3 totals 11 residues. V lost 4 bases to trimming and J lost 8 bases, with 8 bases between them. Germline CDR1 and CDR2: SQVTM and ANQGSEA. This CDR3 is CSVVRGEKLFF. The CDR3 DNA sequence: TGCAGCGTTGTAAGGGGCGAAAAACTGTTTTTT.

There are a few counts of this clone. The rearrangement uses TRBV4-3 and TRBJ2-7; no definite D call. CDR3 length: 15 amino acids. The germline gives CDR1 LGHNA, CDR2 YSLEER. Trimming took off 1 base at V and 0 bases at J, with 10 bases between the two ends. CDR3 in amino acids: CASSQGQATSYEQYF. The CDR3 nucleotides read TGCGCCAGCAGCCAAGGGCAGGCCACCTCCTACGAGCAGTACTTC.

This chain connects TRBV5-1 to TRBJ2-5, with D possibly called TRBD1 or TRBD2 (5 bases each). The germline CDR1 and CDR2 sequences are SGHRS and YFSETQ. This CDR3 comprises 14 residues. Trimming cost V 4 bases and J 5 bases, with 15 bases left between them. The CDR3: CASSPGTNFETQYF. The CDR3 DNA reads TGCGCCAGCAGCCCCGGGACGAATTTCGAGACCCAGTACTTC.

The rearrangement joins TRBV30 to TRBJ2-5, with a possible D match to TRBD2 (7 bases). The germline CDR1 and CDR2 sequences are GTSNPN and SVGIG (reference sequence). The CDR3 spans 15 residues. V lost 0 bases, J lost 4 bases, and 15 bases lay in between. The CDR3 loop is CAWSVRGAGRETQYF. The CDR3 bases are TGTGCCTGGAGTGTACGGGGGGCGGGGCGAGAGACCCAGTACTTC.

A note on this clone: Other nucleotide sequences from this sample produce the same CDR3. The chain has TRBV7-2 and TRBJ2-3; D remains unclear. The V and J ends lost 3 bases and 2 bases respectively, with 6 bases between them. This CDR3 contains 13 residues. CDR1 SGHTA and CDR2 FQGNSA come from the germline V gene. The CDR3 DNA follows: TGTGCCAGCAGCTTGGTAGACACAGATACGCAGTATTTT. Protein product: CASSLVDTDTQYF.

Regarding this clone: The same CDR3 also results from other DNA sequences found in this sample. The rearrangement joins TRBV7-2 to TRBJ2-1; 12 bases fit TRBD2. This CDR3 contains 15 residues. From germline, CDR1 is SGHTA and CDR2 FQGNSA. V shed 4 bases, J shed 5 bases, and the junction held 3 bases outside the gene matches. The CDR3 here is CASSSGLAGNNEQFF. The CDR3 bases are TGTGCCAGCAGCTCAGGACTAGCGGGGAACAATGAGCAGTTCTTC. Together with reference TRBV7-2 and TRBJ2-1, the CDR3 gives the full variable domain: GAGVSQSPSNKVTEKGKDVELRCDPISGHTALYWYRQSLGQGLEFLIYFQGNSAPDKSGLPSDRFSAERTGGSVSTLTIQRTQQEDSAVYLCASSSGLAGNNEQFFGPGTRLTVL.

The rearrangement links TRBV18 to TRBJ2-7, with D possibly being TRBD2 (5 bases). The CDR3 runs to 15 residues. Germline values: CDR1 KGHSH, CDR2 LQKENI. V lost 2 bases and J 3 bases, leaving 14 bases between the germline ends. The DNA for the CDR3 is TGTGCCAGCTCACCATCGGGGAGAGAAAACTACGAGCAGTACTTC. Protein sequence: CASSPSGRENYEQYF.

The chain recombines TRBV11-2 with TRBJ2-5, with a tentative D call TRBD2 (5 bases). V lost 5 bases and J 5 bases, leaving 12 bases between the germline ends. The V gene's germline CDR1 is SGHAT and CDR2 FQNNGV. The CDR3 length is 13 residues. The CDR3 nucleotides read TGTGCCAGCAGCCCCGGGGTTCGGGAGACCCAGTACTTC. This translates into CASSPGVRETQYF.